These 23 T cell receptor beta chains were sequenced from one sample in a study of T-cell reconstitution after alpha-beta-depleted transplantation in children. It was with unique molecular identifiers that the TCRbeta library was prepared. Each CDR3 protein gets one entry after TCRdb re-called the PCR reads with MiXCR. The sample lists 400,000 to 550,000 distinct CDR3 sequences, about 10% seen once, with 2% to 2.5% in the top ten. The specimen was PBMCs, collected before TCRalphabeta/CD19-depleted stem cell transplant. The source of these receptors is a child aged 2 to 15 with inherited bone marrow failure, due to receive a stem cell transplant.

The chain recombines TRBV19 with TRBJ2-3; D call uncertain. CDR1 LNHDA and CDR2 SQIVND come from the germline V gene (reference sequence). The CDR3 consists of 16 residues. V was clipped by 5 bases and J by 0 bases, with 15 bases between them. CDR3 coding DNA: TGTGCCAGTAGTGCCGCCGTGGGCGGTAGCACAGATACGCAGTATTTT. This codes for CASSAAVGGSTDTQYF. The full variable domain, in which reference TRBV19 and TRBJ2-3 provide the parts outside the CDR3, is DGGITQSPKYLFRKEGQNVTLSCEQNLNHDAMYWYRQDPGQGLRLIYYSQIVNDFQKGDIAEGYSVSREKKESFPLTVTSAQKNPTAFYLCASSAAVGGSTDTQYFGPGTRLTVL.

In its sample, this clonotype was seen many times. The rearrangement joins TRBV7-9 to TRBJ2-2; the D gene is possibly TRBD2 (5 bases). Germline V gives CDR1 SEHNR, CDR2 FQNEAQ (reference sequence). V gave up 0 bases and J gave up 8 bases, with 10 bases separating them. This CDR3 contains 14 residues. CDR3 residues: CASSLAPSSGELFF. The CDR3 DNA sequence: TGTGCCAGCAGCTTAGCTCCTAGCAGTGGGGAGCTGTTTTTT.

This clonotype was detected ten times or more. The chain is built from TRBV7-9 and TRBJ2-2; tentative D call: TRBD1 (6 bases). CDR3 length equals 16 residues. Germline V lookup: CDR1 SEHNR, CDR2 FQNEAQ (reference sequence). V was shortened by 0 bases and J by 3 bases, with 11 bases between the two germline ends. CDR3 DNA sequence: TGTGCCAGCAGCTTAGCCACCACAGGGTACACCGGGGAGCTGTTTTTT. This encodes CASSLATTGYTGELFF.

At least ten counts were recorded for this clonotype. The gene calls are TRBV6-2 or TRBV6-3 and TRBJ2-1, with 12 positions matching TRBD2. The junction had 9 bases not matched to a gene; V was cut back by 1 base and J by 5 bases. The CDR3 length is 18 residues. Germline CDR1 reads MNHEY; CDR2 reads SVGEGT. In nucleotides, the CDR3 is TGTGCCAGCAGTTACTGGGGGCTAGCGGGAGGGCCGGACAATGAGCAGTTCTTC. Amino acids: CASSYWGLAGGPDNEQFF.

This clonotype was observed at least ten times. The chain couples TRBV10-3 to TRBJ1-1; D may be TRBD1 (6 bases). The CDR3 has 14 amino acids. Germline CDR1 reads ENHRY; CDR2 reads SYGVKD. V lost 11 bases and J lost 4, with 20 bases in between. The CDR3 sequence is CAAKRDTKGTEAFF. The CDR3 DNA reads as TGTGCCGCCAAAAGGGACACCAAGGGCACTGAAGCTTTCTTT.

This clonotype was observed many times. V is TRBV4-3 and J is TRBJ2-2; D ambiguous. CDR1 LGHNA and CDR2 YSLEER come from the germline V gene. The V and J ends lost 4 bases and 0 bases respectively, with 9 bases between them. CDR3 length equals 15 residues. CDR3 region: CASSPELANTGELFF. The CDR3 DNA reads TGCGCCAGCAGCCCGGAGCTAGCGAACACCGGGGAGCTGTTTTTT.

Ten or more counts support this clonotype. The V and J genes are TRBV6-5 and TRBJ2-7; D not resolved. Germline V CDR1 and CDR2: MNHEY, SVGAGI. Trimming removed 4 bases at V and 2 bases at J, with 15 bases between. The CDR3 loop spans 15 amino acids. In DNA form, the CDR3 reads TGTGCCAGCAGTTTAGAACCGGGCCTTCCCTACGAGCAGTACTTC. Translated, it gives CASSLEPGLPYEQYF.

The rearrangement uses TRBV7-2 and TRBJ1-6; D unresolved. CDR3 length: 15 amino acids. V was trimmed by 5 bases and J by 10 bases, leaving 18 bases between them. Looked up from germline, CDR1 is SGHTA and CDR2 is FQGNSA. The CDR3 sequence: CASSPLSGSDSPLHF. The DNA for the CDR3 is TGTGCCAGCAGCCCCCTGAGCGGCTCAGACTCACCCCTCCACTTT. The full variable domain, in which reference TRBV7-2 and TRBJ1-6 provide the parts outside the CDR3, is GAGVSQSPSNKVTEKGKDVELRCDPISGHTALYWYRQSLGQGLEFLIYFQGNSAPDKSGLPSDRFSAERTGGSVSTLTIQRTQQEDSAVYLCASSPLSGSDSPLHFGNGTRLTVT.

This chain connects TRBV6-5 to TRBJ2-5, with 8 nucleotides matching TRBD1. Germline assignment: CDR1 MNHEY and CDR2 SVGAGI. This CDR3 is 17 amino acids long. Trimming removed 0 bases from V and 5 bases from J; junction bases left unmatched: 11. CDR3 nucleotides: TGTGCCAGCAGTTACTCTCCGACAGGGGCGGTTGGGGAGACCCAGTACTTC. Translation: CASSYSPTGAVGETQYF.

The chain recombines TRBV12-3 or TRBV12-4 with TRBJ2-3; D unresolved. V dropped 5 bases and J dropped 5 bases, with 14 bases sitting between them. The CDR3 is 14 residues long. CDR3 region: CASSLLADGDTQYF. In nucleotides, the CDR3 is TGTGCCAGCAGTCTCCTCGCCGACGGAGATACGCAGTATTTT.

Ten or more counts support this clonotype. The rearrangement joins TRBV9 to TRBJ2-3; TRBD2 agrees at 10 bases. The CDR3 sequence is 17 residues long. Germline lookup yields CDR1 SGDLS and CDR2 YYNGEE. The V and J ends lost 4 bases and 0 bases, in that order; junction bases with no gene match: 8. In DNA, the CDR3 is TGTGCCAGCAGCACCCCTCTAGCGGGAGAGAGCACAGATACGCAGTATTTT. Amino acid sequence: CASSTPLAGESTDTQYF.

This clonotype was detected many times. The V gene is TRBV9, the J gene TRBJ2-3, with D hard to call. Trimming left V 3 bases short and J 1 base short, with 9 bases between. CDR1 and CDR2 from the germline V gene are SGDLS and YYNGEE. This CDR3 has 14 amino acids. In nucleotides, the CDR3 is TGTGCCAGCAGCGGCCGGCTACGCACAGATACGCAGTATTTT. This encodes CASSGRLRTDTQYF.

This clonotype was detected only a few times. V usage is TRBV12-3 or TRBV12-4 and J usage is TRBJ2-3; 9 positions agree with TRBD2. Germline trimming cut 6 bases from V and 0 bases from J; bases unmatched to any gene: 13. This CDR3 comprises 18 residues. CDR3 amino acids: CASSRYALAGTSTDTQYF. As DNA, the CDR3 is TGTGCCAGCAGCCGATACGCACTAGCGGGTACTAGCACAGATACGCAGTATTTT.

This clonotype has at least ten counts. CDR3 protein: CASSYAGTGRRAFF. The CDR3 bases are TGTGCCAGCAGTTACGCAGGGACGGGGCGTCGAGCTTTCTTT. This chain joins TRBV6-5 and TRBJ1-1, with D possibly being TRBD1 (5 bases). This CDR3 comprises 14 residues. The V end lost 2 bases, the J end lost 10 bases, and 17 bases lay between the germline ends. The germline gives CDR1 MNHEY, CDR2 SVGAGI.

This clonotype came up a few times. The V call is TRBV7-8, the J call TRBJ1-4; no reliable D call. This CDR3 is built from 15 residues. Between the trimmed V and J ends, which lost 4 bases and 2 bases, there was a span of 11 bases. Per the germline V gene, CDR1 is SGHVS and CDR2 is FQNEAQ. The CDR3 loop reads CASSSQGGTNEKLFF. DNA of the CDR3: TGTGCCAGCAGCTCCCAAGGTGGGACTAATGAAAAACTGTTTTTT.

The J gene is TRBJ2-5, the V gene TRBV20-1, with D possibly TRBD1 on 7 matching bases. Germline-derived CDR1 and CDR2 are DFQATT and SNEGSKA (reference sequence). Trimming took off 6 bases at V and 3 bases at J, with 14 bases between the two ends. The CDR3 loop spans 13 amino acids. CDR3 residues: CSASGGTEETQYF. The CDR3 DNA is TGCAGTGCCAGTGGGGGGACAGAAGAGACCCAGTACTTC.

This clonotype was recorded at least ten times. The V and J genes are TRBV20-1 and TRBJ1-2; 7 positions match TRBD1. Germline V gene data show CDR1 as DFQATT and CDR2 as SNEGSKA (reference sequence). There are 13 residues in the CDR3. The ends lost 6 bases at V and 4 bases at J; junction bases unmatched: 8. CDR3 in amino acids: CSATDRRSYGYTF. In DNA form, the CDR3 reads TGCAGTGCGACGGACAGGCGGTCCTATGGCTACACCTTC.

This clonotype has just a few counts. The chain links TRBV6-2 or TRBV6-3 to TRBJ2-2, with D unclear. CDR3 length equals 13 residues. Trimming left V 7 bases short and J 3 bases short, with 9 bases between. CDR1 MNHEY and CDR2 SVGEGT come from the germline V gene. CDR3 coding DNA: TGTGCCAGCACCTATACTGACACCGGGGAGCTGTTTTTT. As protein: CASTYTDTGELFF.

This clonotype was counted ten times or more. CDR3 in amino acids: CASSQGWGVGEKLFF. CDR3 nucleotides: TGTGCCAGCAGCCAAGGATGGGGAGTCGGTGAAAAACTGTTTTTT. The genes are TRBV14 and TRBJ1-4; D gene unclear. Germline CDR1 reads SGHDN; CDR2 reads FVKESK. V shed 1 base and J shed 7 bases, with 13 bases lying between them. The CDR3 has 15 amino acids. Drawing the rest from reference TRBV14 and TRBJ1-4, the complete variable domain is EAGVTQFPSHSVIEKGQTVTLRCDPISGHDNLYWYRRVMGKEIKFLLHFVKESKQDESGMPNNRFLAERTGGTYSTLKVQPAELEDSGVYFCASSQGWGVGEKLFFGSGTQLSVL.

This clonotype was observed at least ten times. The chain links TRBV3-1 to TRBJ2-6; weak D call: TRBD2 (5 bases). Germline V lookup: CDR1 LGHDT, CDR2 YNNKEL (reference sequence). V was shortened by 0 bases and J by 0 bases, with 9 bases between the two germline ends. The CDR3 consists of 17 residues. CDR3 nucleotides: TGTGCCAGCAGCCAAGATCGAGGGAGCTCTGGGGCCAACGTCCTGACTTTC. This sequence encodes CASSQDRGSSGANVLTF.

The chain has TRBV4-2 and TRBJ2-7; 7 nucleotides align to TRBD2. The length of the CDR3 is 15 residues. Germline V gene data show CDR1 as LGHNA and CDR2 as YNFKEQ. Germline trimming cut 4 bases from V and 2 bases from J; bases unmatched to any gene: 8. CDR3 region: CASSPNYGRAYEQYF. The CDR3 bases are TGTGCCAGCAGCCCAAACTATGGGAGGGCCTACGAGCAGTACTTC.

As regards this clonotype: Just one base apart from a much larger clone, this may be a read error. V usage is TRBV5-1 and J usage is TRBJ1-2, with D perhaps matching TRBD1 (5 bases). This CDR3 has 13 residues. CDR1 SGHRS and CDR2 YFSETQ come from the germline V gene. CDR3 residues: CAISLNRKNGYTF. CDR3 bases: TGCGCCATCAGCTTGAACAGGAAGAATGGCTACACCTTC.

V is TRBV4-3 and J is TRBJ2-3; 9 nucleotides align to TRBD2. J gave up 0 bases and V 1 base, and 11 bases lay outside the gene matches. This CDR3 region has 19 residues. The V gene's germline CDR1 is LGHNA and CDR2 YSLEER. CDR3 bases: TGCGCCAGCAGCCAAGGGTTTGCGGGAGGGATGACTAGCACAGATACGCAGTATTTT. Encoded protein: CASSQGFAGGMTSTDTQYF.